These 19 T cell receptor beta chains share one sample of origin, sequenced in a study of human T cells and chemical hapten exposure. A single record per CDR3 protein comes from TCRdb applying MiXCR to the RACE reads. The table includes approximately 110,000 distinct CDR3 sequences, 9.5% to 11% detected once. The time point here: patch test 1, 2 weeks after DPC sensitization. Documented treatment: therapeutic diphenylcyclopropenone sensitization with weekly scalp DPC. Material: whole blood, obtained in connection with sensitization to the hapten diphenylcyclopropenone (DPC). Source of these receptors: a woman in her thirties or forties with alopecia areata. Some clones in this sample may be carry-over from other donors' samples.

This clonotype was seen a few times. The rearrangement uses TRBV12-3 or TRBV12-4 and TRBJ1-5, with D maybe TRBD1 (5 bases). This CDR3 has 12 amino acids. Trimming stripped 6 bases from V and 6 bases from J, with 9 bases between. In DNA, the CDR3 is TGTGCCAGCAGGGGGCGGGGTCAGCCCCAGCATTTT. Protein product: CASRGRGQPQHF.

The chain uses TRBV5-1 and TRBJ1-1, with D possibly matching TRBD1 (5 bases). This CDR3 spans 15 amino acids. CDR1 and CDR2 (germline): SGHRS, YFSETQ. Trimming left V 3 bases short and J 1 base short, with 13 bases between. The CDR3 DNA follows: TGCGCCAGCAGCTCCACGGGACGGCCGAACACTGAAGCTTTCTTT. Translating gives CASSSTGRPNTEAFF.

This clonotype has ten or more counts. The chain employs TRBV6-5 and TRBJ2-5; TRBD1 aligns across 8 bases. The germline CDR1 and CDR2 sequences are MNHEY and SVGAGI. The CDR3 length is 14 residues. The J segment lost 7 bases and the V segment lost 6 bases, leaving 10 bases of the junction unmatched. The CDR3 DNA follows: TGTGCCAGCAGCCCAACCAGGGGGCGAGGGACCCAGTACTTC. This sequence encodes CASSPTRGRGTQYF.

This clonotype has only a few counts. The V gene is TRBV20-1, the J gene TRBJ2-1, with 8 bases matching TRBD2. This CDR3 has 17 amino acids. Germline V gene data show CDR1 as DFQATT and CDR2 as SNEGSKA (reference sequence). With 2 bases clipped from V and 4 bases from J, the junction kept 13 bases outside the gene matches. CDR3 bases: TGCAGTGCTAGAATGGCACGGGGGGGGACCGATTACAATGAGCAGTTCTTC. Its translation: CSARMARGGTDYNEQFF.

This clonotype was picked up a small number of times. The CDR3 region has the DNA TGTGCCAGCAGGCAGGGGGAAGGTCAGCCCCAGCATTTT. It specifies CASRQGEGQPQHF. V is TRBV12-3 or TRBV12-4 and J is TRBJ1-5; 7 nucleotides match TRBD1. The J segment lost 6 bases and the V segment lost 6 bases, leaving 5 bases of the junction unmatched. The CDR3 runs to 13 residues.

DNA for the CDR3: TGTGCCAGCAGTCCGATCAGCGCGGGAGTTGGGAATGAGCAGTTCTTC. Translation gives CASSPISAGVGNEQFF. V and J are TRBV27 and TRBJ2-1; 7 bases agree with TRBD2. Trimming at V came to 5 bases and at J to 7 bases, leaving 14 bases not matched to a gene. The CDR3 has 16 residues. Germline CDR1 is MNHEY and CDR2 is SMNVEV (reference sequence).

This clonotype was observed a handful of times. This chain connects TRBV25-1 to TRBJ2-3; D is perhaps TRBD1 (6 bases). CDR3 size: 14 residues. V lost 6 bases and J lost 5, with 15 bases in between. Germline CDR1 MGHDK, CDR2 SYGVNS. CDR3 nucleotide sequence: TGTGCCAGCAGGGGTGTGGGGGCCAAAGATACGCAGTATTTT. Amino acids: CASRGVGAKDTQYF.

The table lists this clonotype with a few counts. The rearrangement links TRBV5-4 to TRBJ1-2, with 7 bases identical to TRBD1. The CDR3 covers 15 residues. Trimming took 5 bases from V and 0 from J; bases not matched to a gene: 7. Per the germline V gene, CDR1 is SGHNT and CDR2 is YYREEE (reference sequence). This CDR3 is CASRTRTGANYGYTF. The DNA of the CDR3 is TGTGCCAGCAGGACCCGGACAGGAGCTAACTATGGCTACACCTTC.

V gene TRBV28 combines with J gene TRBJ2-3; D is possibly TRBD2 (5 bases). In germline, CDR1 is MDHEN, CDR2 SYDVKM. The CDR3 loop spans 15 amino acids. With 7 bases removed from V and 2 bases from J, the gap between germline ends came to 16 bases. The CDR3 protein is CASTPSGSFTDTQYF. CDR3 DNA sequence: TGTGCCAGCACCCCAAGCGGTAGCTTCACAGATACGCAGTATTTT. Based on the CDR3 plus reference TRBV28 and TRBJ2-3, the full variable domain is DVKVTQSSRYLVKRTGEKVFLECVQDMDHENMFWYRQDPGLGLRLIYFSYDVKMKEKGDIPEGYSVSREKKERFSLILESASTNQTSMYLCASTPSGSFTDTQYFGPGTRLTVL.

This clonotype was seen many times. This chain uses TRBV27 with TRBJ2-7; 11 bases map to TRBD1. V gave up 5 bases and J gave up 4 bases; unmatched junction bases: 4. CDR1 is MNHEY, CDR2 SMNVEV, per germline (reference sequence). CDR3 length: 14 residues. The CDR3 sequence is CASSPGTGGYEQYF. The CDR3 DNA sequence: TGTGCCAGCAGTCCCGGGACAGGGGGTTACGAGCAGTACTTC.

This clonotype was observed many times. The chain combines TRBV28 with TRBJ1-3; no clear D. The CDR3 length is 17 residues. CDR1 and CDR2 (germline): MDHEN, SYDVKM. Trimming removed 4 bases from V and 0 bases from J, with 16 bases in between. The CDR3 DNA reads as TGTGCCAGCAGTTCACGACATGGGGTATACTCTGGAAACACCATATATTTT. It is translated as CASSSRHGVYSGNTIYF.

The chain is built from TRBV4-2 and TRBJ1-3; D is perhaps TRBD1 (6 bases). Per the germline V gene, CDR1 is LGHNA and CDR2 is YNFKEQ. CDR3 size: 15 residues. Trimming shortened V by 0 bases and J by 4 bases, and 10 bases separated the two germline ends. Written as DNA, the CDR3 is TGTGCCAGCAGCCAAGAGATACAGGGAGGAAACACCATATATTTT. It translates to CASSQEIQGGNTIYF.

This clonotype was observed at least ten times. V gene TRBV6-2 or TRBV6-3 combines with J gene TRBJ2-1; unclear D gene. There are 9 residues in the CDR3. Germline CDR1 is MNHEY and CDR2 is SVGEGT. V was shortened by 11 bases and J by 7 bases, with 6 bases between the two germline ends. This CDR3 reads CAAGNEQFF. CDR3 nucleotide sequence: TGTGCCGCAGGTAATGAGCAGTTCTTC.

Ten or more counts support this clonotype. V gene TRBV4-3 combines with J gene TRBJ1-5; D perhaps matches TRBD1 (6 bases). V lost 1 base, J lost 4 bases, and 8 bases lay in between. The CDR3 sequence is 14 residues long. Germline V gene lookup returns CDR1 LGHNA and CDR2 YSLEER. The CDR3 protein is CASSQARGNQPQHF. CDR3 DNA sequence: TGCGCCAGCAGCCAAGCCAGGGGAAATCAGCCCCAGCATTTT.

There are many counts of this clonotype. This chain links TRBV28 with TRBJ2-7; 10 bases are shared with TRBD1. This CDR3 has 17 residues. The trim removed 4 bases at V and 1 base at J, leaving 10 bases unmatched. Germline V gene lookup returns CDR1 MDHEN and CDR2 SYDVKM. In DNA form, the CDR3 reads TGTGCCAGCAGTTGGTCCTCTCGGGGACAGGGGTCCTACGAGCAGTACTTC. It is translated as CASSWSSRGQGSYEQYF.

The V and J genes are TRBV6-2 or TRBV6-3 and TRBJ2-3; D not resolved. Trimming took 10 bases from V and 1 from J, leaving 21 bases between them. The CDR3 spans 16 residues. Germline CDR1 is MNHEY and CDR2 is SVGEGT. The chain's CDR3 is CATKTGRSPGTDTQYF. DNA for the CDR3: TGTGCCACTAAAACCGGGCGCTCGCCCGGCACAGATACGCAGTATTTT.

This clonotype was found once. CDR3 coding DNA: TGTGCCAGCAGGCCGAGTTTCCAGCCCCAGCATTTT. Encoded protein: CASRPSFQPQHF. V and J are TRBV28 and TRBJ1-5; D unresolved. The germline V gene has CDR1 MDHEN and CDR2 SYDVKM. V lost 6 bases and J lost 7, with 10 bases in between. The CDR3 runs to 12 residues.

This clonotype showed up many times. V usage is TRBV6-6 and J usage is TRBJ2-3; 9 bases map to TRBD1. V shed 6 bases, J shed 2 bases, and the junction held 9 bases outside the gene matches. Germline V CDR1 and CDR2: MNHNY, SVGAGI (reference sequence). The CDR3 is 16 residues long. The CDR3 sequence: CASRQQGAQYTDTQYF. DNA of the CDR3: TGTGCCAGCAGACAACAGGGGGCCCAATACACAGATACGCAGTATTTT.

This clonotype was detected ten times or more. The rearrangement joins TRBV7-9 to TRBJ2-3; no clear D gene. The V gene lost 2 bases and the J gene lost 2 bases, with 23 bases spanning the gap. Germline lookup yields CDR1 SEHNR and CDR2 FQNEAQ (reference sequence). This CDR3 is 19 amino acids long. In DNA, the CDR3 is TGTGCCAGCAGCTTAAAGGGCAATTCCCGGGCTCGCCACACAGATACGCAGTATTTT. Translated, it gives CASSLKGNSRARHTDTQYF.